Shown below are 18 T cell receptor beta chains from a single sample sequenced in a study of shared clonotypes between healthy human individuals. Naive CD8 cells were CD45RO-negative, positively selected for CCR7, excluding terminally differentiated effector memory CD45RA+ cells. Assay used: immunoSEQ multiplex PCR; TCRdb lists only in-frame clones, some missing. The sample yields approximately 650,000 clones, around 95% seen once. The sequenced sample consisted of naive CD8+ T cells sorted from blood. The receptors derive from a woman under 40 in good health.

The V call is TRBV2, the J call TRBJ1-5; 8 bases are a match to TRBD1. CDR1 and CDR2 from the germline V gene are SNHLY and FYNNEI. The CDR3 contains 15 residues. The trim removed 5 bases at V and 2 bases at J, leaving 5 bases unmatched. The CDR3 is CASSRGTGGNQPQHF. The CDR3 DNA is TGTGCCAGCAGTCGCGGGACAGGCGGCAATCAGCCCCAGCATTTT.

This chain links TRBV27 with TRBJ2-3, with 11 nucleotides matching TRBD2. This CDR3 spans 16 amino acids. Germline V gene lookup returns CDR1 MNHEY and CDR2 SMNVEV (reference sequence). V was clipped by 5 bases and J by 2 bases; unmatched bases: 6. The CDR3 nucleotides read TGTGCCAGCAGTCCGGGGACTAGCGGCTACACAGATACGCAGTATTTT. Translating gives CASSPGTSGYTDTQYF.

This chain connects TRBV7-6 to TRBJ2-7, with 8 bases aligning to TRBD1. The ends lost 5 bases at V and 0 bases at J; junction bases unmatched: 9. This CDR3 contains 16 residues. CDR1 and CDR2 (germline): SGHVS, FNYEAQ. Here the CDR3 DNA reads TGTGCCAGCAGCACCCTACAGGGGGTAAGCTCCTACGAGCAGTACTTC. Its protein is CASSTLQGVSSYEQYF.

The V gene is TRBV28, the J gene TRBJ1-2, with TRBD1 as a possible D gene (5 bases). Germline assignment: CDR1 MDHEN and CDR2 SYDVKM. The CDR3 runs 17 residues. The ends were cut back, 6 bases at V and 5 bases at J, with 25 bases in the middle. This CDR3 reads CASSGSIADKGKYGYTF. The CDR3 DNA is TGTGCCAGCAGCGGTTCTATCGCTGACAAGGGGAAGTATGGCTACACCTTC.

The chain uses TRBV13 and TRBJ2-7; 9 bases fit TRBD1. The V gene end was trimmed by 5 bases and the J gene end by 4 bases; junction bases not matched to a gene: 9. Germline assignment: CDR1 PRHDT and CDR2 FYEKMQ (reference sequence). The CDR3 has 15 amino acids. The chain's CDR3 is CASSQYGTGIYEQYF. DNA for the CDR3: TGTGCCAGCAGCCAATACGGGACAGGGATATACGAGCAGTACTTC. The full variable domain, completed using reference TRBV13 and TRBJ2-7, is AAGVIQSPRHLIKEKRETATLKCYPIPRHDTVYWYQQGPGQDPQFLISFYEKMQSDKGSIPDRFSAQQFSDYHSELNMSSLELGDSALYFCASSQYGTGIYEQYFGPGTRLTVT.

The chain is built from TRBV28 and TRBJ2-7; D is perhaps TRBD2 (5 bases). Germline CDR1 and CDR2: MDHEN and SYDVKM. The germline V and J ends were trimmed by 2 bases and 5 bases, with 10 bases remaining between them. The length of the CDR3 is 13 residues. CDR3 bases: TGTGCCAGCAGTTTACGGGGTATGGACGAGCAGTACTTC. This gives the protein CASSLRGMDEQYF.

The rearrangement links TRBV13 to TRBJ2-2; 8 bases fit TRBD2. The germline V gene encodes CDR1 PRHDT and CDR2 FYEKMQ (reference sequence). CDR3 length: 17 residues. V was clipped by 4 bases and J by 1 base; unmatched bases: 8. This CDR3 reads CASSSIYTSGNTGELFF. In nucleotides, the CDR3 is TGTGCCAGCAGCTCGATCTACACTAGCGGGAACACCGGGGAGCTGTTTTTT.

CDR3 region: CASSQNREGLSGANVLTF. The CDR3 nucleotides read TGTGCCAGCAGCCAAAACAGGGAAGGGCTCTCTGGGGCCAACGTCCTGACTTTC. The chain uses TRBV28 and TRBJ2-6, with D tentatively TRBD1 (6 bases). The CDR3 length is 18 residues. Trimming removed 6 bases at V and 0 bases at J, with 18 bases between. Per germline, CDR1 MDHEN and CDR2 SYDVKM. The full variable domain, with the rest looked up from reference TRBV28 and TRBJ2-6, is DVKVTQSSRYLVKRTGEKVFLECVQDMDHENMFWYRQDPGLGLRLIYFSYDVKMKEKGDIPEGYSVSREKKERFSLILESASTNQTSMYLCASSQNREGLSGANVLTFGAGSRLTVL.

V gene TRBV2 combines with J gene TRBJ1-5; 10 bases agree with TRBD1. In germline, CDR1 is SNHLY, CDR2 FYNNEI. The CDR3 length is 15 residues. The V segment lost 6 bases and the J segment 6 bases; nucleotides outside the gene matches: 8. CDR3 region: CASSRGQGRAQPQHF. The CDR3 DNA reads as TGTGCCAGCAGCAGGGGACAGGGGAGGGCTCAGCCCCAGCATTTT.

The chain is built from TRBV13 and TRBJ2-1; D is undetermined. Trimming left V 5 bases short and J 4 bases short, with 12 bases between. The CDR3 extends over 14 amino acids. Germline CDR1 PRHDT, CDR2 FYEKMQ (reference sequence). The CDR3, as DNA: TGTGCCAGCAGCACCACCCGTGGTTACAATGAGCAGTTCTTC. Amino acids: CASSTTRGYNEQFF.

This sequence joins TRBV7-9 and TRBJ1-1; no clear D gene. Germline values: CDR1 SEHNR, CDR2 FQNEAQ (reference sequence). With 5 bases removed from V and 5 bases from J, the gap between germline ends came to 15 bases. This CDR3 spans 14 amino acids. The CDR3 region has the DNA TGTGCCAGCAGCGTCGCCGAGGTGGGGACTGAAGCTTTCTTT. Protein product: CASSVAEVGTEAFF.

This rearrangement joins TRBV9 to TRBJ2-2; a possible D gene is TRBD2 (5 bases). CDR3 length: 13 amino acids. Germline V CDR1 and CDR2: SGDLS, YYNGEE. Trimming shortened V by 0 bases and J by 7 bases, and 7 bases separated the two germline ends. In nucleotides, the CDR3 is TGTGCCAGCAGCGTAGGTGAGGGCGGGGAGCTGTTTTTT. Amino acids: CASSVGEGGELFF.

The V call is TRBV7-9, the J call TRBJ2-1; 11 nucleotides line up with TRBD2. Germline loops: CDR1 SEHNR, CDR2 FQNEAQ (reference sequence). The CDR3 is 16 amino acids. Unmatched junction bases numbered 8, after V lost 3 bases and J lost 7 bases. DNA of the CDR3: TGTGCCAGCAGCTTCACACTGGGACTAGCGGCTAATGAGCAGTTCTTC. It specifies CASSFTLGLAANEQFF.

DNA of the CDR3: TGCGCCAGCAGCTTGGCTGGGCCTTTGGGATATGGCTACACCTTC. Its translation is CASSLAGPLGYGYTF. V gene TRBV5-1 combines with J gene TRBJ1-2; D is ambiguous. Trimming shortened V by 0 bases and J by 5 bases, and 14 bases separated the two germline ends. Germline V lookup: CDR1 SGHRS, CDR2 YFSETQ. The CDR3 has 15 amino acids.

The rearrangement joins TRBV2 to TRBJ2-4, with D unclear. Trimming removed 10 bases from V and 8 bases from J, with 12 bases in between. Looked up from germline, CDR1 is SNHLY and CDR2 is FYNNEI. The CDR3 runs to 11 residues. In DNA, the CDR3 is TGTGCCATCTTAGTTAGGGACATTCAGTACTTC. This codes for CAILVRDIQYF.

The genes are TRBV5-4 and TRBJ2-5, with 7 bases identical to TRBD1. The CDR3 contains 16 residues. After removal of 4 bases from V and 2 bases from J, the junction contained 11 bases not matched to a gene. Per the germline V gene, CDR1 is SGHNT and CDR2 is YYREEE (reference sequence). This CDR3 reads CASSHDRDSIQETQYF. CDR3 DNA: TGTGCCAGCAGCCATGACAGGGATTCAATTCAAGAGACCCAGTACTTC.

The V and J genes are TRBV9 and TRBJ2-7; TRBD1 matches at 8 bases. This CDR3 has 15 residues. Germline CDR1 and CDR2: SGDLS and YYNGEE. V lost 2 bases to trimming and J lost 4 bases; unmatched junction nucleotides: 8. CDR3 region: CASSVGQGSMYEQYF. CDR3 in DNA: TGTGCCAGCAGCGTTGGACAGGGATCGATGTACGAGCAGTACTTC.

This chain connects TRBV28 to TRBJ2-5; the D gene is possibly TRBD2 (6 bases). There are 15 residues in the CDR3. Germline lookup yields CDR1 MDHEN and CDR2 SYDVKM. V was trimmed by 5 bases and J by 4 bases, leaving 17 bases between them. The CDR3 protein is CASSKPEGTGETQYF. The CDR3, as DNA: TGTGCCAGCAGTAAACCGGAGGGGACCGGAGAGACCCAGTACTTC.